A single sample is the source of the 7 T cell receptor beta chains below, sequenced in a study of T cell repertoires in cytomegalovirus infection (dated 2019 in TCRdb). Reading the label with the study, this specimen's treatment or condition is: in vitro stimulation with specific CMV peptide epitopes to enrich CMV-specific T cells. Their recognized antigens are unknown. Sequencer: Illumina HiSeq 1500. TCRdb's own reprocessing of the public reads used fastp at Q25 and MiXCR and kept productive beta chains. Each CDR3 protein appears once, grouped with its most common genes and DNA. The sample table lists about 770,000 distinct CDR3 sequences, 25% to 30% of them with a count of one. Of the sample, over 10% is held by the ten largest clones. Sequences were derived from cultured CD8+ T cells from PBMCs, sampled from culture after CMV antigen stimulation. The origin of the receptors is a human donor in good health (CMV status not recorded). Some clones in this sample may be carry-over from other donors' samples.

Here the CDR3 DNA reads TGTGCCAGCAGTTACTCGTGGAGGGACTCTGGAAACACCATATATTTT. As protein: CASSYSWRDSGNTIYF. The chain recombines TRBV6-6 with TRBJ1-3, with D hard to call. With 0 bases removed from V and 0 bases from J, the gap between germline ends came to 9 bases. From germline, CDR1 is MNHNY and CDR2 SVGAGI (reference sequence). CDR3 length: 16 residues.

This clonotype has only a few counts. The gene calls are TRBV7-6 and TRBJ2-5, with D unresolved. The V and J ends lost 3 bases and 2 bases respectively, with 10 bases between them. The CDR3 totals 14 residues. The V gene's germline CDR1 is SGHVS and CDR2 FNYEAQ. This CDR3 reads CASSLGSRQETQYF. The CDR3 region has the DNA TGTGCCAGCAGCTTGGGCAGCCGACAAGAGACCCAGTACTTC.

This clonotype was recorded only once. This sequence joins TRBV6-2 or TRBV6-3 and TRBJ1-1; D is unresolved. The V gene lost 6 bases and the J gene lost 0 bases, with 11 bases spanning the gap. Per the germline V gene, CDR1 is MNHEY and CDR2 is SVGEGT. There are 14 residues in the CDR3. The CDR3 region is CASSSRTMNTEAFF. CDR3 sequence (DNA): TGTGCCAGCAGCTCGAGAACTATGAACACTGAAGCTTTCTTT.

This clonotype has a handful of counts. The CDR3 loop reads CASRDRAWSYNEQFF. For the CDR3, the DNA is TGTGCCAGCAGGGACAGGGCCTGGTCCTACAATGAGCAGTTCTTC. This rearrangement joins TRBV11-2 to TRBJ2-1, with TRBD1 matching over 8 bases. Germline values: CDR1 SGHAT, CDR2 FQNNGV. V was pared by 6 bases and J by 1 base, with 5 bases of the junction left unmatched. This CDR3 comprises 15 residues.

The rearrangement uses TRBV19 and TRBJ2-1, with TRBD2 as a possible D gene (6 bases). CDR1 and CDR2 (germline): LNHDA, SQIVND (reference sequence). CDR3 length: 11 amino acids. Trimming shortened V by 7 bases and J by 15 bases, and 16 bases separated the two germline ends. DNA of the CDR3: TGTGCCAGTACCCCCCCCGAGGGACTGTTCTTC. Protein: CASTPPEGLFF.

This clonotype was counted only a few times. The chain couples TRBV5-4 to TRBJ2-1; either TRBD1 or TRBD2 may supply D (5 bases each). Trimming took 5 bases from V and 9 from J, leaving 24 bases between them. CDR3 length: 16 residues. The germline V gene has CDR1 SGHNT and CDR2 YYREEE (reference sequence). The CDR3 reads CASRDPGATWDSEQFF. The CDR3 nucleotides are TGTGCCAGCAGAGACCCCGGGGCAACTTGGGATAGTGAGCAGTTCTTC.

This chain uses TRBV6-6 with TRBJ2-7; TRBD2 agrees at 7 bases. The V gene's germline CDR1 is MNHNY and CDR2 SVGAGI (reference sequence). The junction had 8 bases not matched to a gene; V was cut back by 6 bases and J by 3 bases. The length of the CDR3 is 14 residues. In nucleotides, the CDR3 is TGTGCCAGCAGCATGGAGCGGGGTCGCTACGAGCAGTACGTC. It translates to CASSMERGRYEQYV.